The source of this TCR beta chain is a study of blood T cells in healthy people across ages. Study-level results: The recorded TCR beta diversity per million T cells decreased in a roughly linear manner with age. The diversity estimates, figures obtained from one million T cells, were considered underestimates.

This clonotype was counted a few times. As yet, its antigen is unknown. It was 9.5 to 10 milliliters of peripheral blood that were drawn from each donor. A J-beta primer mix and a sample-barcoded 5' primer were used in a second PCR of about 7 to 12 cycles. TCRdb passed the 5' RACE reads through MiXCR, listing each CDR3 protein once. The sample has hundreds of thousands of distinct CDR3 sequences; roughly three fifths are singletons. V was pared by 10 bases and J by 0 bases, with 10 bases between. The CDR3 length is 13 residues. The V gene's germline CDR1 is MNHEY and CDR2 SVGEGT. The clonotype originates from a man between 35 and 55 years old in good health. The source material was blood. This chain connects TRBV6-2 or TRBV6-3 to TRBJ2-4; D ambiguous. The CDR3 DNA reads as TGTGCCACCAGAGAGATAGCCAAAAACATTCAGTACTTC. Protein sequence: CATREIAKNIQYF.